Sequencing of this T cell receptor (beta chain) was carried out in a study of blood T cell repertoires in COVID-19. Data came from immunoSEQ multiplex PCR; TCRdb stores just in-frame clones and leaves some out. There are approximately 200,000 clones in the sample; about 88% occur only once, and roughly 4% lies in the top ten. As concerns this clone: The sample carries other DNA sequences with the same CDR3.

Participant reports of clinical history set cohort assignment. The material sequenced was PBMCs or T cells enriched from blood (not recorded which). The source is a woman between 25 and 40 years old who had been exposed to COVID-19.

The CDR3 sequence: CASSPRSQETQYF. CDR3 in DNA: TGTGCCAGCTCACCGCGGTCACAAGAGACCCAGTACTTC. The chain has TRBV18 and TRBJ2-5; D gene unclear. Trimming took 3 bases from V and 2 from J, leaving 7 bases between them. The length of the CDR3 is 13 residues. Germline CDR1 KGHSH, CDR2 LQKENI.